The clone carrying this T cell receptor (beta chain) qualifies as large (0.1 to 1%). The antigen remains undetermined. This specimen includes other DNA sequences encoding the same CDR3. Following RNA extraction, reverse transcription yielded cDNA that acted as the sequencing template. Assay used: immunoSEQ multiplex PCR; TCRdb lists only in-frame clones, some missing. The data hold 5,500 to 6,500 clones, with approximately 60% observed a single time. The study team obtained lesional scalp punch biopsies and peripheral blood from alopecia areata patients. The sample comes from a study of CD8+ T cells in alopecia areata. Study details: Treatment comprised oral tofacitinib, 5 to 10 mg twice daily, in treated patients. Notes on the study in general: Normal skin contains resident alphabeta T cells, and these are also sequenced in scalp samples.

This CDR3 is built from 13 residues. Trimming took 6 bases from V and 7 from J; bases not matched to a gene: 5. Per the germline V gene, CDR1 is LGHNT and CDR2 is FRNRAP. The genes are TRBV12-5 and TRBJ1-5; 8 nucleotides line up with TRBD1. The starting material was skin, obtained at week 0. This clonotype was sampled from a human donor with alopecia areata. This chain's CDR3 is CASGVAGGQPQHF. The CDR3, as DNA: TGTGCTAGTGGGGTGGCAGGGGGCCAGCCCCAGCATTTT.